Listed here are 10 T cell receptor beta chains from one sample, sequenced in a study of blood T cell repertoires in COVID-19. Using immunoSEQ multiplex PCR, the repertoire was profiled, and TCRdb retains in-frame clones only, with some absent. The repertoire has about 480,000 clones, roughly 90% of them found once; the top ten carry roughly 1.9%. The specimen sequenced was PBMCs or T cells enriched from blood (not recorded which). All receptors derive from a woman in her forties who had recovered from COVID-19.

CDR3: CASSELTGGMEKLFF. The CDR3 nucleotides are TGTGCCAGCAGTGAGTTGACAGGGGGCATGGAAAAACTGTTTTTT. The V gene is TRBV6-1, the J gene TRBJ1-4; TRBD1 agrees at 10 bases. The CDR3 spans 15 residues. CDR1 is MNHNS, CDR2 SASEGT, per germline. With 3 bases clipped from V and 8 bases from J, the junction kept 6 bases outside the gene matches.

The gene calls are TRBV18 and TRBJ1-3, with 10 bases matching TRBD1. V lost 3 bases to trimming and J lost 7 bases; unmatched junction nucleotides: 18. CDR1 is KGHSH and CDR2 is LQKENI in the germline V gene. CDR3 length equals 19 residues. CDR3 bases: TGTGCCAGCTCACCGGGAGTCCCGGGACAGGGGACGAGCGGGAACACCATATATTTT. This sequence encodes CASSPGVPGQGTSGNTIYF.

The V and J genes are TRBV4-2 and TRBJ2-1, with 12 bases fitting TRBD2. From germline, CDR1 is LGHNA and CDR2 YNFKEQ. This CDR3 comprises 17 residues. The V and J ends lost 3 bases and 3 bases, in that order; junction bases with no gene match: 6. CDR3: CASSHLAGGPSYNEQFF. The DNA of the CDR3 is TGTGCCAGCAGCCACCTAGCGGGAGGGCCAAGCTACAATGAGCAGTTCTTC.

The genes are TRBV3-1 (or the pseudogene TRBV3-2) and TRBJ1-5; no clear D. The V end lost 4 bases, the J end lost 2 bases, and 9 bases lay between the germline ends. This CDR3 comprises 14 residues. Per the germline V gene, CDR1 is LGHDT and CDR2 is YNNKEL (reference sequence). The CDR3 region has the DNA TGTGCCAGCAGCCTAAAGGGAGGCAATCAGCCCCAGCATTTT. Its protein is CASSLKGGNQPQHF.

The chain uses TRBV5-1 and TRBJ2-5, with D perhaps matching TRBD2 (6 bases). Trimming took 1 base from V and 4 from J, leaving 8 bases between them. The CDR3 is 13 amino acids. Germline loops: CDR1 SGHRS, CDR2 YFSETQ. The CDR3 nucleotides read TGCGCCAGCAGCTTGCGAGCGGGAGAGACCCAGTACTTC. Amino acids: CASSLRAGETQYF.

CDR3: CASSMWGDSFYNSPLHF. The CDR3 DNA reads TGTGCCAGTAGTATGTGGGGGGACAGCTTCTATAATTCACCCCTCCACTTT. The rearrangement joins TRBV19 to TRBJ1-6; 7 nucleotides line up with TRBD1. The J segment lost 3 bases and the V segment lost 3 bases, leaving 8 bases of the junction unmatched. In germline, CDR1 is LNHDA, CDR2 SQIVND (reference sequence). CDR3 length equals 17 residues.

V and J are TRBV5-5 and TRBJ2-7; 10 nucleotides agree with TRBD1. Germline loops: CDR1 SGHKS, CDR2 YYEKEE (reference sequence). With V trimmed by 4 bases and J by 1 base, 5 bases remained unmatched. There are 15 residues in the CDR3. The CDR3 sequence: CASSRRDRGSYEQYF. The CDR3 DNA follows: TGTGCCAGCAGCCGTCGGGACAGGGGATCCTACGAGCAGTACTTC.

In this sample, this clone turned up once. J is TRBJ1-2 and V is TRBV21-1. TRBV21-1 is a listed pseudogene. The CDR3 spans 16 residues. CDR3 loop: CASSKDSGGKVYGYTF. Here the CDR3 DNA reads TGTGCCAGCAGCAAAGATTCCGGGGGAAAGGTCTATGGCTACACCTTC.

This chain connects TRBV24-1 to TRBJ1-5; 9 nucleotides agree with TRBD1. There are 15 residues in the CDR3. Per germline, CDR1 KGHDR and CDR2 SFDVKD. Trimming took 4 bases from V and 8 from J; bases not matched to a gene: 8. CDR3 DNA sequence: TGTGCCACCAGTGAAGGGGACAGGGCCATGGAGCCCCAGCATTTT. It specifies CATSEGDRAMEPQHF.

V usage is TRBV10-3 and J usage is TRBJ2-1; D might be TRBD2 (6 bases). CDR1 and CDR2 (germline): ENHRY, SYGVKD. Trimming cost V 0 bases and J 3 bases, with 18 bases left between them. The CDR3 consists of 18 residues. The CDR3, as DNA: TGTGCCATCAGTGAGTCGGGAGGATCCTTTCCCGACTACAATGAGCAGTTCTTC. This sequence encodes CAISESGGSFPDYNEQFF.